Below, 27 T cell receptor beta chains from the same sample are listed, as sequenced in a study of blood T cells in healthy people across ages. Alongside a J-beta primer mix, a sample-barcoded 5' primer served in a second PCR lasting roughly 6 to 11 cycles. TCRdb reanalysed the 5' RACE reads using MiXCR and keeps one entry per CDR3 protein. The repertoire holds approximately 880,000 distinct CDR3 sequences, around 46% seen once, with 13% in the top ten. The sequenced sample consisted of blood. All receptors come from a man aged 30 to 45 in good health.

This clonotype was picked up one time. The rearrangement links TRBV2 to TRBJ2-1; D is possibly TRBD1 (6 bases). Germline CDR1 SNHLY, CDR2 FYNNEI. Trimming took 8 bases from V and 4 from J, leaving 9 bases between them. The CDR3 loop spans 12 amino acids. DNA for the CDR3: TGTGCCAGCTGGGACACTTACAATGAGCAGTTCTTC. Protein product: CASWDTYNEQFF.

Worth noting for this clonotype: One end of the junction does not line up with germline, which may come from a read error. The chain combines TRBV11-1 with TRBJ1-2; D possibly corresponds to TRBD1 (5 bases). In germline, CDR1 is SGHAT, CDR2 FQDESV (reference sequence). The CDR3 has 14 amino acids. DNA for the CDR3: TGTGCCAGTGTCTCGGGGGATCGGGACTCCACCTACACTTTC. It yields the protein CASVSGDRDSTYTF.

The V call is TRBV4-2, the J call TRBJ2-2; 11 bases map to TRBD2. The V and J ends lost 0 bases and 5 bases, in that order; junction bases with no gene match: 5. Germline CDR1 and CDR2: LGHNA and YNFKEQ. This CDR3 contains 17 residues. In DNA form, the CDR3 reads TGTGCCAGCAGCCAAGATCAGCGACTAGCGGGGACCGGGGAGCTGTTTTTT. It codes for CASSQDQRLAGTGELFF.

This chain connects TRBV24-1 to TRBJ2-7; D is undetermined. Germline V CDR1 and CDR2: KGHDR, SFDVKD. Trimming removed 5 bases at V and 3 bases at J, with 4 bases between. CDR3 length equals 11 residues. CDR3 DNA sequence: TGTGCCACCAGTGGGGGCTACGAGCAGTACTTC. Its protein is CATSGGYEQYF.

This rearrangement joins TRBV12-3 or TRBV12-4 to TRBJ2-1; 8 bases fit TRBD1. This CDR3 is 15 amino acids long. The ends lost 2 bases at V and 5 bases at J; junction bases unmatched: 5. The CDR3 coding sequence is TGTGCCAGCAGTTTACAACAGGGGGGCGACAATGAGCAGTTCTTC. This sequence encodes CASSLQQGGDNEQFF.

In the case of this clonotype: An end of the junction differs from the germline gene, which may be a read error. The chain couples TRBV14 to TRBJ2-7, with no clear D. The CDR3 is made up of 13 amino acids. CDR1 is SGHDN and CDR2 is FVKESK in the germline V gene. CDR3 in DNA: TGTACCAGCAGCCACGGTAGCTCCTACGAGCAGTACTTC. Its translation is CTSSHGSSYEQYF.

This clonotype occurred a few times. V usage is TRBV3-1 and J usage is TRBJ1-1; weak D call: TRBD1 (6 bases). The germline V and J ends were trimmed by 4 bases and 10 bases, with 10 bases remaining between them. The germline CDR1 and CDR2 sequences are LGHDT and YNNKEL (reference sequence). The CDR3 covers 11 residues. The CDR3 bases are TGTGCCAGCAGCCTACAGGGTGTAGCTTTCTTT. Its protein product is CASSLQGVAFF.

The chain uses TRBV27 and TRBJ2-3; weak D call: TRBD1 (6 bases). V was cut by 2 bases and J by 3 bases, with 15 bases left in between. CDR3 length: 16 amino acids. CDR1 is MNHEY, CDR2 SMNVEV, per germline (reference sequence). The CDR3 spells CASSLLTGLRTDTQYF. The CDR3 DNA reads as TGTGCCAGCAGTTTACTAACAGGGTTGAGGACAGATACGCAGTATTTT.

In this sample, this clonotype turned up a few times. The chain combines TRBV9 with TRBJ1-2; TRBD1 might be the D (5 bases). This CDR3 contains 15 residues. V was pared by 4 bases and J by 0 bases, with 13 bases between. Germline CDR1 and CDR2: SGDLS and YYNGEE. DNA for the CDR3: TGTGCCAGCAGCAACCGGGACGGCTCTAACTATGGCTACACCTTC. It codes for CASSNRDGSNYGYTF.

This chain uses TRBV4-1 with TRBJ2-3, with 8 nucleotides matching TRBD1. This CDR3 region has 14 residues. J was trimmed by 10 bases and V by 5 bases; bases with no gene match: 11. CDR1 MGHRA and CDR2 YSYEKL come from the germline V gene. The chain's CDR3 is CASSRQGLWDAQYF. The DNA for the CDR3 is TGCGCCAGCAGCAGACAGGGGCTCTGGGATGCGCAGTATTTT.

The chain employs TRBV27 and TRBJ2-1; possibly TRBD2 for D (5 bases). V dropped 3 bases and J dropped 3 bases, with 12 bases sitting between them. Germline CDR1 reads MNHEY; CDR2 reads SMNVEV (reference sequence). The CDR3 spans 15 residues. CDR3 region: CASSLPQTNYNEQFF. CDR3 bases: TGTGCCAGCAGTTTGCCCCAGACTAACTACAATGAGCAGTTCTTC.

This clonotype was seen just once. The chain uses TRBV29-1 and TRBJ2-1; TRBD1 is a possible D gene (7 bases). The CDR3 extends over 15 amino acids. Trimming removed 5 bases from V and 1 base from J, with 15 bases in between. Germline values: CDR1 SQVTM, CDR2 ANQGSEA. The DNA of the CDR3 is TGCAGCGTTCGACAGGGTGGGGGGTCCTACAATGAGCAGTTCTTC. Amino acids: CSVRQGGGSYNEQFF.

The chain carries TRBV12-3 or TRBV12-4 and TRBJ2-1; 8 bases are shared with TRBD2. J was trimmed by 6 bases and V by 2 bases; bases with no gene match: 18. The CDR3 totals 19 residues. The CDR3 reads CASSLFRFGGEGFRNEQFF. The CDR3 nucleotides read TGTGCCAGCAGTTTATTCCGATTCGGGGGGGAGGGCTTCCGCAATGAGCAGTTCTTC.

This clonotype was detected only a few times. The V call is TRBV27, the J call TRBJ1-1; TRBD1 aligns across 8 bases. The germline CDR1 and CDR2 sequences are MNHEY and SMNVEV (reference sequence). The trim removed 7 bases at V and 5 bases at J, leaving 6 bases unmatched. The CDR3 spans 13 residues. The CDR3 DNA sequence: TGTGCCAGCACCCCTACAGGGGGAACTGAAGCTTTCTTT. Its translation: CASTPTGGTEAFF.

This clonotype was seen many times. The rearrangement joins TRBV6-2 or TRBV6-3 to TRBJ2-3, with D possibly matching TRBD2 (6 bases). The CDR3 runs to 13 residues. Trimming took off 6 bases at V and 6 bases at J, with 13 bases between the two ends. Germline V gene sequence: CDR1 MNHEY, CDR2 SVGEGT. The CDR3 coding sequence is TGTGCCAGCAGCTATACCCGGGGGGATACGCAGTATTTT. This codes for CASSYTRGDTQYF.

To note about this clonotype: The junction does not match germline at one end; this may be a read error. This chain links TRBV6-2 or TRBV6-3 with TRBJ1-2, with 7 bases identical to TRBD1. This CDR3 region has 14 residues. Germline V CDR1 and CDR2: MNHEY, SVGEGT. DNA for the CDR3: TGTACCAGCAGTTACTCAGACAGGGAGGATGGCTACACCTTC. As protein: CTSSYSDREDGYTF.

The V gene is TRBV12-3 or TRBV12-4, the J gene TRBJ1-1; D ambiguous. With 5 bases removed from V and 6 bases from J, the gap between germline ends came to 16 bases. The CDR3 runs to 14 residues. The DNA for the CDR3 is TGTGCCAGCAGTCTCCGAGCCGGGTACTCTGAAGCTTTCTTT. Its protein is CASSLRAGYSEAFF.

The chain recombines TRBV29-1 with TRBJ2-5; 7 nucleotides match TRBD1. Germline assignment: CDR1 SQVTM and CDR2 ANQGSEA. CDR3 length: 13 residues. Trimming took 5 bases from V and 1 from J; bases not matched to a gene: 4. CDR3 amino acids: CSVTRDSQETQYF. CDR3 DNA: TGCAGCGTTACCCGGGACAGCCAAGAGACCCAGTACTTC.

This clonotype was seen a few times. V usage is TRBV5-1 and J usage is TRBJ1-2, with unresolved D. V gave up 4 bases and J gave up 6 bases, with 13 bases separating them. Per germline, CDR1 SGHRS and CDR2 YFSETQ. CDR3 length: 13 residues. In nucleotides, the CDR3 is TGCGCCAGCAGCGGAGGAAATTCCAATGGCTACACCTTC. It specifies CASSGGNSNGYTF.

This chain joins TRBV5-5 and TRBJ2-7; either TRBD1 or TRBD2 may supply D (5 bases each). The CDR3 is 14 residues long. Germline CDR1 SGHKS, CDR2 YYEKEE (reference sequence). Trimming removed 4 bases from V and 7 bases from J, with 18 bases in between. The CDR3 is CASSGDGDVGEQYF. In DNA, the CDR3 is TGTGCCAGCAGCGGTGATGGGGACGTTGGGGAGCAGTACTTC.

The CDR3 DNA is TGTGCCATCAAGGGGGATCAGACAGATACGCAGTATTTT. Protein: CAIKGDQTDTQYF. The chain recombines TRBV10-3 with TRBJ2-3, with D perhaps TRBD1 (6 bases). V shed 7 bases and J shed 3 bases, with 11 bases lying between them. Looked up from germline, CDR1 is ENHRY and CDR2 is SYGVKD. There are 13 residues in the CDR3.

V and J are TRBV28 and TRBJ1-2, with D possibly matching TRBD1 (6 bases). Between the trimmed V and J ends, which lost 5 bases and 3 bases, there was a span of 13 bases. CDR3 length equals 14 residues. Germline V gives CDR1 MDHEN, CDR2 SYDVKM. For the CDR3, the DNA is TGTGCCAGCAGTCCACACAGGGAGGACTATGGCTACACCTTC. This encodes CASSPHREDYGYTF.

The chain employs TRBV5-4 and TRBJ2-1; 7 nucleotides align to TRBD1. V lost 3 bases and J lost 10; bases outside the gene matches: 10. Germline V CDR1 and CDR2: SGHNT, YYREEE (reference sequence). CDR3 length: 14 residues. The CDR3 nucleotides read TGTGCCAGCAGCTACCCTCAGGGGGTGGGGGAGCAGTTCTTC. Translation: CASSYPQGVGEQFF.

The chain is built from TRBV3-1 and TRBJ2-3; D possibly corresponds to TRBD2 (5 bases). The CDR3 has 16 amino acids. Germline lookup yields CDR1 LGHDT and CDR2 YNNKEL (reference sequence). Trimming removed 4 bases from V and 1 base from J, with 15 bases in between. CDR3 loop: CASSLLRGTGTDTQYF. DNA for the CDR3: TGTGCCAGCAGCCTCCTACGGGGAACTGGCACAGATACGCAGTATTTT.

This clonotype came up a few times. This CDR3 reads CSATYDRGYQPQHF. DNA for the CDR3: TGCAGTGCTACCTATGACCGGGGATATCAGCCCCAGCATTTT. The rearrangement joins TRBV20-1 to TRBJ1-5; no clear D. Germline values: CDR1 DFQATT, CDR2 SNEGSKA (reference sequence). V was pared by 4 bases and J by 5 bases, with 15 bases between. The CDR3 contains 14 residues.

Comment on this clonotype: A read error may be the cause here, since a much bigger clone is one base away. The chain recombines TRBV28 with TRBJ2-4; D might be TRBD2 (5 bases). The germline gives CDR1 MDHEN, CDR2 SYDVKM. The CDR3 is made up of 11 amino acids. The ends were cut back, 5 bases at V and 15 bases at J, with 14 bases in the middle. The CDR3 coding sequence is TGTGCCAGCAGTGCCACGAGGGTTCGGTACTTC. The encoded protein is CASSATRVRYF.

Remarks on this clonotype: At one end, the junction sequence differs from germline, possibly due to a read error. The chain links TRBV6-5 to TRBJ2-7; a weak D match, TRBD2 (6 bases). CDR3 length: 15 residues. Germline loops: CDR1 MNHEY, CDR2 SVGAGI. The CDR3 spells CAGSYLGTSLGEQYF. The CDR3 DNA sequence: TGTGCCGGCAGTTACCTAGGGACTTCTCTGGGGGAGCAGTACTTC.